Following are 26 T cell receptor beta chains from one sample sequenced in a study of CD8 T cells in ankylosing spondylitis. Study-wide results and limits: There was a TCR beta motif, made of 7 or 8 highly homologous variants, that appeared characteristic of ankylosing spondylitis blood.

No antigen has been identified for these receptors. TCRdb passed the 5' RACE reads through MiXCR, listing each CDR3 protein once. The data contain 700,000 to 1,000,000 distinct CDR3 sequences, around 11% of them singletons. Source material: blood, either unsorted or a sorted T cell fraction (not recorded which). Receptors were obtained from a male donor with ankylosing spondylitis.

This chain connects TRBV20-1 to TRBJ2-7, with D hard to call. The CDR3 consists of 12 residues. V lost 3 bases, J lost 5 bases, and 11 bases lay in between. Germline V CDR1 and CDR2: DFQATT, SNEGSKA (reference sequence). CDR3 sequence reads: CSASNQPHEQYF. The CDR3 DNA reads TGCAGTGCTAGTAACCAGCCCCACGAGCAGTACTTC.

The rearrangement joins TRBV7-2 to TRBJ1-5, with 9 bases lining up with TRBD1. Germline trimming cut 0 bases from V and 2 bases from J; bases unmatched to any gene: 5. From germline, CDR1 is SGHTA and CDR2 FQGNSA. The CDR3 consists of 17 residues. The CDR3 sequence: CASSLALTGGGNQPQHF. As DNA, the CDR3 is TGTGCCAGCAGCTTAGCCCTTACAGGGGGCGGCAATCAGCCCCAGCATTTT.

This clonotype was observed at least ten times. This sequence joins TRBV5-1 and TRBJ2-3; D is uncertain. Trimming took off 4 bases at V and 0 bases at J, with 9 bases between the two ends. The CDR3 consists of 14 residues. CDR1 and CDR2 (germline): SGHRS, YFSETQ. CDR3 in amino acids: CASSVAHSTDTQYF. The CDR3 coding sequence is TGCGCCAGCAGCGTCGCCCATAGCACAGATACGCAGTATTTT.

This clonotype was seen a handful of times. V usage is TRBV5-1 and J usage is TRBJ1-2; a weak D match, TRBD1 (6 bases). This CDR3 has 15 amino acids. Trimming took 7 bases from V and 8 from J, leaving 24 bases between them. The germline CDR1 and CDR2 sequences are SGHRS and YFSETQ. The CDR3 is CASGLRSTGQGGYTF. CDR3 DNA sequence: TGCGCCAGCGGGCTGAGATCGACAGGCCAGGGGGGCTACACCTTC.

V gene TRBV20-1 combines with J gene TRBJ1-4; D not resolved. The CDR3 length is 13 residues. Germline CDR1 and CDR2: DFQATT and SNEGSKA (reference sequence). V shed 5 bases and J shed 5 bases, with 12 bases lying between them. CDR3 DNA: TGCAGTGCTTGGTCCGGGTTGAATGAAAAACTGTTTTTT. The encoded protein is CSAWSGLNEKLFF.

The chain couples TRBV18 to TRBJ2-1, with 9 positions matching TRBD1. The CDR3 sequence is 16 residues long. J lost 5 bases, V lost 8 bases, and 13 bases had no gene match. Germline CDR1 reads KGHSH; CDR2 reads LQKENI. The CDR3 is CASRLRGTGSHNEQFF. CDR3 in DNA: TGTGCCAGCCGCCTGAGGGGGACAGGGTCTCACAATGAGCAGTTCTTC.

This clonotype occurred many times. This chain joins TRBV7-2 and TRBJ2-5; no clear D. Between the trimmed V and J ends, which lost 5 bases and 5 bases, there was a span of 6 bases. CDR3 size: 11 residues. The V gene's germline CDR1 is SGHTA and CDR2 FQGNSA. CDR3 sequence reads: CASSTYETQYF. CDR3 DNA: TGTGCCAGCAGCACTTACGAGACCCAGTACTTC. Combining the CDR3 with reference TRBV7-2 and TRBJ2-5 gives the whole variable domain GAGVSQSPSNKVTEKGKDVELRCDPISGHTALYWYRQSLGQGLEFLIYFQGNSAPDKSGLPSDRFSAERTGGSVSTLTIQRTQQEDSAVYLCASSTYETQYFGPGTRLLVL.

The chain employs TRBV20-1 and TRBJ2-5; tentative D call: TRBD1 (6 bases). The length of the CDR3 is 14 residues. V was trimmed by 4 bases and J by 4 bases, leaving 16 bases between them. Germline assignment: CDR1 DFQATT and CDR2 SNEGSKA (reference sequence). The CDR3 DNA is TGCAGTGCTAACAGGGACGCCTGGAGAGAGACCCAGTACTTC. Protein: CSANRDAWRETQYF.

There are many counts of this clonotype. V is TRBV10-3 and J is TRBJ1-2, with D hard to call. This CDR3 has 14 residues. Trimming removed 0 bases from V and 7 bases from J, with 12 bases in between. CDR1 and CDR2 (germline): ENHRY, SYGVKD. For the CDR3, the DNA is TGTGCCATCAGTGAGTCGAGTGGGGTTACTGGCTACACCTTC. Protein product: CAISESSGVTGYTF.

The table lists this clonotype with a few counts. The J gene is TRBJ1-2, the V gene TRBV5-1; D gene ambiguous. Trimming left V 1 base short and J 4 bases short, with 20 bases between. Per germline, CDR1 SGHRS and CDR2 YFSETQ. There are 17 residues in the CDR3. The CDR3 region has the DNA TGCGCCAGCAGCTTGTCCCTCACTGCTTTGTCGTCCTATGGCTACACCTTC. As protein: CASSLSLTALSSYGYTF.

This CDR3 reads CASSTRPTVSTEAFF. Written as DNA, the CDR3 is TGCGCCAGCAGCACCCGACCGACGGTGAGCACTGAAGCTTTCTTT. V usage is TRBV5-1 and J usage is TRBJ1-1; unclear D gene. The CDR3 runs to 15 residues. Trimming took off 4 bases at V and 4 bases at J, with 17 bases between the two ends. CDR1 SGHRS and CDR2 YFSETQ come from the germline V gene.

This clonotype was detected ten times or more. The rearrangement links TRBV20-1 to TRBJ2-1; D unresolved. The CDR3 has 12 amino acids. CDR1 is DFQATT, CDR2 SNEGSKA, per germline (reference sequence). Deletions cut 3 bases from V and 1 base from J, with 4 bases between. Written as DNA, the CDR3 is TGCAGTGCTAGCGCTTCCTACAATGAGCAGTTCTTC. Translation: CSASASYNEQFF.

This clonotype came up a few times. The chain joins TRBV7-2 to TRBJ1-2; D might be TRBD1 (5 bases). The CDR3 is made up of 16 amino acids. Germline CDR1 SGHTA, CDR2 FQGNSA. Between the trimmed V and J ends, which lost 1 base and 4 bases, there was a span of 16 bases. For the CDR3, the DNA is TGTGCCAGCAGCTTAGAGTGGTGGGGGGAGGGCTATGGCTACACCTTC. This gives the protein CASSLEWWGEGYGYTF.

This clonotype has ten or more counts. The genes are TRBV20-1 and TRBJ1-1; maybe TRBD1 (5 bases). Germline CDR1 DFQATT, CDR2 SNEGSKA (reference sequence). The CDR3 runs 13 residues. Deletions cut 3 bases from V and 11 bases from J, with 19 bases between. The CDR3 protein is CSARAQVLLNAFF. CDR3 nucleotides: TGCAGTGCTAGGGCACAGGTGTTGTTGAATGCTTTCTTT.

V and J are TRBV20-1 and TRBJ1-5; D perhaps matches TRBD1 (6 bases). V was pared by 3 bases and J by 9 bases, with 18 bases between. Per germline, CDR1 DFQATT and CDR2 SNEGSKA (reference sequence). The CDR3 totals 14 residues. The CDR3 is CSASIRGQSGPQHF. DNA for the CDR3: TGCAGTGCTAGTATCAGGGGCCAGAGCGGGCCCCAGCATTTT.

This clonotype was detected ten times or more. The chain couples TRBV29-1 to TRBJ2-3, with 8 bases identical to TRBD1. J was trimmed by 0 bases and V by 5 bases; bases with no gene match: 4. The CDR3 is made up of 14 amino acids. Looked up from germline, CDR1 is SQVTM and CDR2 is ANQGSEA. CDR3 sequence (DNA): TGCAGCGTTCTGGACAGGGATAGCACAGATACGCAGTATTTT. This sequence encodes CSVLDRDSTDTQYF.

This clonotype was counted once. The chain couples TRBV7-2 to TRBJ2-7; D unresolved. In germline, CDR1 is SGHTA, CDR2 FQGNSA. This CDR3 is 14 amino acids long. V dropped 0 bases and J dropped 2 bases, with 8 bases sitting between them. The CDR3 here is CASSLAPPAYEQYF. The DNA of the CDR3 is TGTGCCAGCAGCTTAGCCCCCCCAGCCTACGAGCAGTACTTC.

The chain has TRBV5-1 and TRBJ1-3; a weak D match, TRBD1 (5 bases). In germline, CDR1 is SGHRS, CDR2 YFSETQ. V lost 2 bases and J 0 bases, leaving 24 bases between the germline ends. This CDR3 comprises 20 residues. In DNA form, the CDR3 reads TGCGCCAGCAGCTTTGATACAGTCAGGGACCTAGACCCCTCTGGAAACACCATATATTTT. The encoded protein is CASSFDTVRDLDPSGNTIYF.

This clonotype was recorded at least ten times. The chain uses TRBV7-2 and TRBJ1-5; no firm D call. Trimming left V 3 bases short and J 6 bases short, with 9 bases between. The germline V gene encodes CDR1 SGHTA and CDR2 FQGNSA. The CDR3 has 13 residues. CDR3 coding DNA: TGTGCCAGCAGCTTGAGAAGACTTCAGCCCCAGCATTTT. It translates to CASSLRRLQPQHF. Full variable domain (outside the CDR3, taken from reference TRBV7-2 and TRBJ1-5): GAGVSQSPSNKVTEKGKDVELRCDPISGHTALYWYRQSLGQGLEFLIYFQGNSAPDKSGLPSDRFSAERTGGSVSTLTIQRTQQEDSAVYLCASSLRRLQPQHFGDGTRLSIL.

Many counts were recorded for this clonotype. This chain links TRBV20-1 with TRBJ1-5; TRBD1 is a possible D gene (5 bases). This CDR3 comprises 14 residues. The V gene's germline CDR1 is DFQATT and CDR2 SNEGSKA (reference sequence). V shed 4 bases and J shed 7 bases, with 17 bases lying between them. CDR3 sequence reads: CSATGIQREQPQHF. The CDR3 DNA reads TGCAGTGCTACAGGGATTCAGCGAGAACAGCCCCAGCATTTT.

This sequence joins TRBV12-3 or TRBV12-4 and TRBJ2-5; D not certain. The CDR3 consists of 13 residues. V lost 3 bases and J 3 bases, leaving 8 bases between the germline ends. This CDR3 is CASSFNREETQYF. Written as DNA, the CDR3 is TGTGCCAGCAGTTTTAATAGGGAAGAGACCCAGTACTTC.

There are many counts of this clonotype. The chain is built from TRBV11-1 and TRBJ1-4; maybe TRBD1 (6 bases). Trimming removed 0 bases at V and 8 bases at J, with 22 bases between. The CDR3 is made up of 18 amino acids. CDR1 and CDR2 (germline): SGHAT, FQDESV (reference sequence). CDR3 region: CASSLALTRTAEEEKLFF. DNA for the CDR3: TGTGCCAGCAGCTTAGCACTAACACGGACAGCCGAGGAGGAAAAACTGTTTTTT.

There are a few counts of this clonotype. The chain couples TRBV11-2 to TRBJ2-3; TRBD2 matches at 8 bases. This CDR3 spans 18 amino acids. Germline CDR1 SGHAT, CDR2 FQNNGV. V was pared by 5 bases and J by 0 bases, with 13 bases of the junction left unmatched. The CDR3 nucleotides read TGTGCCAGCAGCACCCGCCCCCGAGCGGGGGTTAGCACAGATACGCAGTATTTT. Protein sequence: CASSTRPRAGVSTDTQYF. The whole variable domain, remainder taken from reference TRBV11-2 and TRBJ2-3, is EAGVAQSPRYKIIEKRQSVAFWCNPISGHATLYWYQQILGQGPKLLIQFQNNGVVDDSQLPKDRFSAERLKGVDSTLKIQPAKLEDSAVYLCASSTRPRAGVSTDTQYFGPGTRLTVL.

This clonotype was seen more than once but under ten times. The chain carries TRBV7-3 and TRBJ1-3, with a weak D call TRBD1 (5 bases). This CDR3 is built from 16 residues. Germline CDR1 reads SGHTA; CDR2 reads FQGTGA. V lost 1 base, J lost 3 bases, and 13 bases lay in between. CDR3 region: CASSLRGTSYGNTIYF. In DNA, the CDR3 is TGTGCCAGCAGCTTAAGAGGGACTTCATATGGAAACACCATATATTTT.

This clonotype showed up just a few times. The V and J genes are TRBV20-1 and TRBJ2-7; TRBD1 agrees at 7 bases. J lost 9 bases, V lost 0 bases, and 8 bases had no gene match. The CDR3 runs to 13 residues. Germline values: CDR1 DFQATT, CDR2 SNEGSKA (reference sequence). The CDR3 DNA reads TGCAGTGCTAGAGACCCCACAGGGGTTGGGCAGTACTTC. It codes for CSARDPTGVGQYF.

This clonotype was counted between two and nine times. The chain combines TRBV5-1 with TRBJ2-2; D is unresolved. The CDR3 covers 14 residues. Trimming left V 0 bases short and J 7 bases short, with 10 bases between. Looked up from germline, CDR1 is SGHRS and CDR2 is YFSETQ. CDR3 coding DNA: TGCGCCAGCAGCTTGGCCGACTCCATCGGGGAGCTGTTTTTT. It specifies CASSLADSIGELFF.